Only a few counts were recorded for the clone carrying this T cell receptor (beta chain). Antigen: not known. This CDR3 has 15 amino acids. CDR1 is SGHRS and CDR2 is YFSETQ in the germline V gene. V was pared by 6 bases and J by 7 bases, with 23 bases between. The data are from a study of T cells after yellow fever vaccination. Study overall: Some fractions had low cell numbers, and these were prepared with SMART-Seq v4 Ultra Low Input.

The study, taken as a whole, reports: Most clones from primary vaccination resurfaced after the booster (around 97% CD4, over 85% CD8).

It was through 5'RACE template switching that TCR cDNA was made, with a universal primer site and UMIs added. TCRdb re-derived calls from the 5' RACE reads in MiXCR, one entry per CDR3 protein. The sample yields around 320,000 distinct CDR3 sequences, approximately 12% seen once. This specimen consisted of CD4+ T cells sorted from PBMCs, obtained 45 days after the yellow fever booster vaccination. The chain has TRBV5-1 and TRBJ2-7; a possible D gene is TRBD1 (7 bases). This receptor was obtained from a young man who received the YFV17D yellow fever vaccine. The CDR3 DNA sequence: TGCGCCAGCAAAAATTCGGGGGACAGCCGCCGGGAGCAGTACTTC. Protein: CASKNSGDSRREQYF. Complete variable domain (other parts from reference TRBV5-1 and TRBJ2-7): KAGVTQTPRYLIKTRGQQVTLSCSPISGHRSVSWYQQTPGQGLQFLFEYFSETQRNKGNFPGRFSGRQFSNSRSEMNVSTLELGDSALYLCASKNSGDSRREQYFGPGTRLTVT.